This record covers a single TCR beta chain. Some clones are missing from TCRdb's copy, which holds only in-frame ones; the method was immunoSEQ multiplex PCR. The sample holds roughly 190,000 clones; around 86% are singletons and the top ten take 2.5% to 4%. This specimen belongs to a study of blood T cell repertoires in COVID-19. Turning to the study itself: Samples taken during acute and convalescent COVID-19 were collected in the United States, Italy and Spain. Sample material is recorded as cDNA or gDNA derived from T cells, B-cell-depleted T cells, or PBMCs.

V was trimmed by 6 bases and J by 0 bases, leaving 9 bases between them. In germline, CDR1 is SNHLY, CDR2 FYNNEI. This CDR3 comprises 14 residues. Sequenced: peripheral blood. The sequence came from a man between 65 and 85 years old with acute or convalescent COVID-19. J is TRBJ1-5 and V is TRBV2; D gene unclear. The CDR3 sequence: CASSESYSNQPQHF. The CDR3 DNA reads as TGTGCCAGCAGCGAAAGCTATAGCAATCAGCCCCAGCATTTT.